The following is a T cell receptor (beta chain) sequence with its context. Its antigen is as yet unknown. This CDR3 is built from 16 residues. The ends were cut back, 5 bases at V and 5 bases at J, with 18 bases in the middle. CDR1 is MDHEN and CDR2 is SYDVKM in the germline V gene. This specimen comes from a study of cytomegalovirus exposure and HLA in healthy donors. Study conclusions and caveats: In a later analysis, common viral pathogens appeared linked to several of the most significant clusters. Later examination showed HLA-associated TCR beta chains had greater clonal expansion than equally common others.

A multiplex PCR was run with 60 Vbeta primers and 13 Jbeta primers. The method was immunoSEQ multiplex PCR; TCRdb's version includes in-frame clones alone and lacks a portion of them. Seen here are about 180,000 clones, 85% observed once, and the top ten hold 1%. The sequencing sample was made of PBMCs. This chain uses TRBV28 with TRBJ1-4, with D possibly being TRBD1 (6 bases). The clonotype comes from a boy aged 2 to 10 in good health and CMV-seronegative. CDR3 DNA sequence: TGTGCCAGCAGTCTAGAGACAGGCCAGGGGAATGAAAAACTGTTTTTT. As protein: CASSLETGQGNEKLFF.